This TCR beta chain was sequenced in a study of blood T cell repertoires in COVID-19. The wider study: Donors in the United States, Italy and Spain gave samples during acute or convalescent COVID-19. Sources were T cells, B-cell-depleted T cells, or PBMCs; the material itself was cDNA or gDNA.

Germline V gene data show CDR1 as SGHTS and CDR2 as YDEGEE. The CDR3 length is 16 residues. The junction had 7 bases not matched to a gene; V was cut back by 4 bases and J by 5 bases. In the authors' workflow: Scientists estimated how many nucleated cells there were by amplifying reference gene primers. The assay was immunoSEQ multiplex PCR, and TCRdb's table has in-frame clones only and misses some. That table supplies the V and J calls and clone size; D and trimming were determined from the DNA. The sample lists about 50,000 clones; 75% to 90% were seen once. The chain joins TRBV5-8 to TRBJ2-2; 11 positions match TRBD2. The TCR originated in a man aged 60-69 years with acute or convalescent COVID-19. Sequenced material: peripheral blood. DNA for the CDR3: TGTGCCAGCAGCCCGCGACTAGCGGGACTAACCGGGGAGCTGTTTTTT. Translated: CASSPRLAGLTGELFF.